One and the same sample provided the 9 T cell receptor beta chains below, sequenced in a study of Ad26.COV2.S vaccination and SARS-CoV-2 variants. Treatment here: roughly 19 received Ad26.COV2.S at low or high dose, single or two shots; a few received placebo; per-sample allocation not given. Following the first vaccine or placebo injection, samples were taken on day 63. Profiled with immunoSEQ multiplex PCR; TCRdb holds only in-frame clones, not every one. There are under 550,000 clones in the sample; 75% to 95% occur only once, and 9% to 15% lies in the top ten. The material was peripheral blood, obtained in a trial of Ad26.COV2.S vaccine versus placebo. The receptors derive from a person between 18 and 65 years old who received the Ad26.COV2.S COVID-19 vaccine or a placebo.

The chain joins TRBV7-3 to TRBJ2-5; D unclear. CDR3 length equals 13 residues. Trimming took off 0 bases at V and 5 bases at J, with 7 bases between the two ends. CDR1 SGHTA and CDR2 FQGTGA come from the germline V gene. The CDR3 DNA reads TGTGCCAGCAGCTTAACGTTCCTGGAGACCCAGTACTTC. Translation gives CASSLTFLETQYF.

The chain combines TRBV10-2 with TRBJ2-1, with 7 bases matching TRBD2. Germline V gives CDR1 WSHSY, CDR2 SAAADI. The CDR3 has 15 residues. V was pared by 7 bases and J by 0 bases, with 6 bases of the junction left unmatched. DNA of the CDR3: TGCGCCAGCACAAGCCGGGACTACTCCTACAATGAGCAGTTCTTC. This gives the protein CASTSRDYSYNEQFF.

CDR3 nucleotides: TGTGCCAGCAGCCCTAACCCGGGACAGGGTATGGGAAACACCATATATTTT. Protein product: CASSPNPGQGMGNTIYF. The rearrangement uses TRBV5-4 and TRBJ1-3; 9 nucleotides agree with TRBD1. This CDR3 is built from 17 residues. The germline gives CDR1 SGHNT, CDR2 YYREEE (reference sequence). With V trimmed by 4 bases and J by 4 bases, 12 bases remained unmatched. Full variable domain (missing parts from reference TRBV5-4 and TRBJ1-3): ETGVTQSPTHLIKTRGQQVTLRCSSQSGHNTVSWYQQALGQGPQFIFQYYREEENGRGNFPPRFSGLQFPNYSSELNVNALELDDSALYLCASSPNPGQGMGNTIYFGEGSWLTVV.

This clone was detected only once. The CDR3 region has the DNA TGCAGCGTTGACCCTAGCGGGGTCACAGATACGCAGTATTTT. Translated, it gives CSVDPSGVTDTQYF. This chain uses TRBV29-1 with TRBJ2-3, with TRBD2 matching 9 bases. The germline CDR1 and CDR2 sequences are SQVTM and ANQGSEA. With 3 bases clipped from V and 2 bases from J, the junction kept 3 bases outside the gene matches. This CDR3 is built from 14 residues.

This clone was seen only once. V gene TRBV19 combines with J gene TRBJ2-3, with TRBD1 identical over 10 bases. The germline V gene encodes CDR1 LNHDA and CDR2 SQIVND (reference sequence). Trimming took 5 bases from V and 5 from J; bases not matched to a gene: 10. The length of the CDR3 is 16 residues. DNA of the CDR3: TGTGCCAGTAGTGCTCCGGGACAGGGGAAAGAAGATACGCAGTATTTT. Its translation is CASSAPGQGKEDTQYF. The full variable domain, its missing parts supplied by reference TRBV19 and TRBJ2-3, is DGGITQSPKYLFRKEGQNVTLSCEQNLNHDAMYWYRQDPGQGLRLIYYSQIVNDFQKGDIAEGYSVSREKKESFPLTVTSAQKNPTAFYLCASSAPGQGKEDTQYFGPGTRLTVL.

This chain links TRBV9 with TRBJ1-6; D not resolved. Germline assignment: CDR1 SGDLS and CDR2 YYNGEE. The V end was cut by 2 bases, the J end by 9 bases, with 9 bases between. CDR3 size: 13 residues. In DNA, the CDR3 is TGTGCCAGCAGCGTGGACCCCCCTTCACCCCTCCACTTT. It specifies CASSVDPPSPLHF.

The chain joins TRBV10-2 to TRBJ2-6; 10 bases are a match to TRBD1. Germline V gene data show CDR1 as WSHSY and CDR2 as SAAADI. The CDR3 has 17 residues. V lost 5 bases, J lost 0 bases, and 4 bases stayed unmatched. The CDR3 protein is CASSRTGGISGANVLTF. For the CDR3, the DNA is TGCGCCAGCAGTCGGACAGGGGGGATCTCTGGGGCCAACGTCCTGACTTTC.

This chain connects TRBV7-2 to TRBJ1-4; perhaps TRBD1 as D (6 bases). Germline V gives CDR1 SGHTA, CDR2 FQGNSA. V lost 1 base to trimming and J lost 3 bases, with 18 bases between them. The CDR3 has 18 residues. CDR3 sequence: CASSLGEGEGDSNEKLFF. CDR3 coding DNA: TGTGCCAGCAGCTTAGGAGAAGGGGAGGGGGATTCTAATGAAAAACTGTTTTTT.

V and J are TRBV4-3 and TRBJ1-2; D remains unclear. CDR3 length: 13 residues. Germline CDR1 reads LGHNA; CDR2 reads YSLEER. V was pared by 3 bases and J by 5 bases, with 10 bases between. The CDR3 region has the DNA TGCGCCAGCAGCCAGAGGCTCTCTTATGGCTACACCTTC. Protein: CASSQRLSYGYTF.